This entry features one T cell receptor beta chain sequence. This sample is part of a study of chemoradiotherapy in HPV16-positive cancers. The repertoire was sequenced with immunoSEQ multiplex PCR; TCRdb's copy has only in-frame clones and lacks some. The sample lists 25,000 to 30,000 clones, 84% occurring once. The input for sequencing was blood, taken from a patient who underwent chemoradiotherapy. This receptor was taken from a human donor with HPV-associated anogenital cancer.

The CDR3 nucleotides read TGTGCCAGCAGCCTGGGACTAGCGGGGGCCAGAGATACGCAGTATTTT. This codes for CASSLGLAGARDTQYF. The chain is built from TRBV7-6 and TRBJ2-3, with TRBD2 matching over 14 bases. The V gene's germline CDR1 is SGHVS and CDR2 FNYEAQ. The junction had 6 bases not matched to a gene; V was cut back by 5 bases and J by 5 bases. CDR3 size: 16 residues.